This paragraph covers one TCR beta chain sequence. Its antigen is unknown. Germline assignment: CDR1 SGHVS and CDR2 FQNEAQ. The CDR3 totals 17 residues. This record comes from a study of T cells expressing NK-cell markers. Study summary: Repertoires of TCR beta were obtained from T cells sorted as CD3+CD56+NKG2C+, CD3+CD56+NKG2C- and CD3+CD56-NKG2C+. One of eight sequenced donors was HCMV-seronegative; the other seven were seropositive. Study-wide points: Dominant NKG2C+ clonotypes were found to form about 1.0-7.5% of CD8+ T cells in more than five donors.

From its re-call of the 5' RACE reads, TCRdb lists each CDR3 protein once, without DNA. This specimen shows 400,000 to 500,000 distinct CDR3 sequences; the ten leading clones hold roughly 7.2%. The sequence was collected from a woman aged 18 to 75 in good health. The V call is TRBV7-8, the J call TRBJ2-5; the D call of TRBD1 rests on TCRdb alone, since no DNA is present to check it. The sequencing input was blood T cells: a sorted CD56 or NKG2C T cell subset, CD4+ or CD8+ T cells, or bulk PBMC T cells (not recorded which). CDR3: CASSYFGDREIQETQYF. Filled out from reference TRBV7-8 and TRBJ2-5, the complete variable domain reads GAGVSQSPRYKVAKRGQDVALRCDPISGHVSLFWYQQALGQGPEFLTYFQNEAQLDKSGLPSDRFFAERPEGSVSTLKIQRTQQEDSAVYLCASSYFGDREIQETQYFGPGTRLLVL.